Below, one TCR beta chain is given with its context. Antigen: not known. This record comes from a study of T-cell reconstitution after alpha-beta-depleted transplantation in children. Findings and limits, study-wide: Several patients had high TCRbeta diversity at day 60; it came from surviving recipient T cells and thymic progenitors. In patients about two months after transplant, alpha-beta T cells reportedly arose from several hundred expanded graft clones. Hyperexpanded clones declined; after one year, newly produced T cells mostly supplied diversity.

The V and J ends lost 4 bases and 5 bases respectively, with 15 bases between them. The CDR3 has 16 amino acids. CDR1 and CDR2 from the germline V gene are LGHNA and YNFKEQ. Library preparation (for TCRbeta) was performed with unique molecular identifiers. Using its own MiXCR run on the PCR reads, TCRdb lists one record per CDR3 protein. The sample gives some 200,000 distinct CDR3 sequences, roughly 10% of which show up once; about 30% is in the top ten. The chain recombines TRBV4-2 with TRBJ1-6; D is unclear. The sequence was collected from a child less than two years old with acute myeloid leukemia, due to receive a stem cell transplant. The sequences come from PBMCs, collected before TCRalphabeta/CD19-depleted stem cell transplant. The DNA for the CDR3 is TGTGCCAGCAGCCGAAACGGGCGGCGGGATAATTCACCCCTCCACTTT. Residues: CASSRNGRRDNSPLHF.